This TCR beta chain was observed in a study of blood T cell repertoires in COVID-19. At the level of the study: Samples came from the United States, Italy and Spain, spanning acute and convalescent COVID-19. Sample material is recorded as cDNA or gDNA derived from T cells, B-cell-depleted T cells, or PBMCs.

As originally analysed: Estimated nucleated cell counts came from reference gene primer amplification. Here immunoSEQ multiplex PCR was the method, and the copy in TCRdb shows in-frame clones only, minus some. Clonal size and the V and J genes are those of that table, whereas D and trimming came from the DNA. The table records 380,000 or so clones, about 80% of them present only once. The CDR3 consists of 12 residues. Looked up from germline, CDR1 is WSHSY and CDR2 is SAAADI. The V end was cut by 7 bases, the J end by 9 bases, with 10 bases between. Sample: peripheral blood. This TCR derives from a human donor with acute or convalescent COVID-19. The donor label of this sample is uncertain. This sequence joins TRBV10-2 and TRBJ1-6, with a tentative D call TRBD1 (6 bases). The CDR3 nucleotides are TGCGCCAGCAAACAGGGAGTTTCACCCCTCCACTTT. Translated, it gives CASKQGVSPLHF.